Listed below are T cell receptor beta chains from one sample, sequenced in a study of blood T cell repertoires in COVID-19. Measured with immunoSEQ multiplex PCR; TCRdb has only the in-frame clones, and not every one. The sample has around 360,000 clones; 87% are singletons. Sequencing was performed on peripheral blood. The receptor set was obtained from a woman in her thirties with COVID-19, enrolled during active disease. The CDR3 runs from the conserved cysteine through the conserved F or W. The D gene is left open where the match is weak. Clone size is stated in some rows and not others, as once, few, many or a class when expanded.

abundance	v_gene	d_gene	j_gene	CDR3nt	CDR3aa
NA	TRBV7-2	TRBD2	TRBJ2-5	TGTGCCAGCAGCTTACATCCTAGCGGGAGTGAGACCCAGTACTTC	CASSLHPSGSETQYF
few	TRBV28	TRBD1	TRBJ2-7	TGTGCCAGCAGTCGACAGGGCCTCAGTGGCTACGAGCAGTACTTC	CASSRQGLSGYEQYF
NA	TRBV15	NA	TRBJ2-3	TGTGCCACCAGCAGAGGACTAGTGGGGGTCACAGATACGCAGTATTTT	CATSRGLVGVTDTQYF
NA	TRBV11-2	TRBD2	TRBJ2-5	TGTGCCAGCAGCTTAGATCGGGGAGGGCCCCAAGAGACCCAGTACTTC	CASSLDRGGPQETQYF
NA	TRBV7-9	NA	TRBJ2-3	TGTGCCAGCAGCCTACAGGGTAGCACAGATACGCAGTATTTT	CASSLQGSTDTQYF
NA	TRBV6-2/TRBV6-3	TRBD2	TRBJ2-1	TGTGCCAGCAGTTACTCGGCGCGGGAGCATGGCAATGAGCAGTTCTTC	CASSYSAREHGNEQFF
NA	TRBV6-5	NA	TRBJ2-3	TGTGCCAGCAGTTACTCTTATTCAGATACGCAGTATTTT	CASSYSYSDTQYF
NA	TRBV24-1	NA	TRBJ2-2	TGTGCCACCAGTGATTGGGGAGGCACCAACACCGGGGAGCTGTTTTTT	CATSDWGGTNTGELFF
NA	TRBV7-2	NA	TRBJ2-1	TGTGCCAGCAGCTTAGCGGGAGGTAATTACAATGAGCAGTTCTTC	CASSLAGGNYNEQFF
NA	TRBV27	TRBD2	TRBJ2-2	TGTGCCAGCAGTGGCCGACTAGCGGGAGGGCCCGGGGAGCTGTTTTTT	CASSGRLAGGPGELFF
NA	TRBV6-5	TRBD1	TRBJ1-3	TGTGCCAGCAGCTACAGGGGAAGCGGAAACACCATATATTTT	CASSYRGSGNTIYF
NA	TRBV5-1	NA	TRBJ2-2	TGCGCCAGCAGCTTCTCAGGAGCGCGGGGCACCGGGGAGCTGTTTTTT	CASSFSGARGTGELFF
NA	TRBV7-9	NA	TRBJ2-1	TGTGCCAGCAGCTTACTCCGTTCGCGGGAAGGGGAGCAGTTCTTC	CASSLLRSREGEQFF
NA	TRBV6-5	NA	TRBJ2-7	TGTGCCAGCAGTTTCACTCCAGGCAGCTACGAGCAGTACTTC	CASSFTPGSYEQYF
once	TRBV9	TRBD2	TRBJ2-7	TGTGCCAGCGGCCCCAGCGGGATATCGGACGAGCAGTACTTC	CASGPSGISDEQYF
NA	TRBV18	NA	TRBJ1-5	TGTGCCAGCTCACCACCGGGAGGAGGTCAGCCCCAGCATTTT	CASSPPGGGQPQHF
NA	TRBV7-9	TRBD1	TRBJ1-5	TGTGCCAGCAGCTTAGTGGGGACAGGGGTTAATCAGCCCCAGCATTTT	CASSLVGTGVNQPQHF
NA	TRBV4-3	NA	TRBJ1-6	TGCGCCAGCAGCCAAGGCCGGGGTAATAATTCACCCCTCCACTTT	CASSQGRGNNSPLHF
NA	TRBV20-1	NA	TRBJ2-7	TGCAGTGCTAGTATCCCAACGGGAGCGTCCAACGAGCAGTACTTC	CSASIPTGASNEQYF
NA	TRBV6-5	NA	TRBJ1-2	TGTGCCAGCAGTCTTACAGGAATCGGTCACTATGGCTACACCTTC	CASSLTGIGHYGYTF
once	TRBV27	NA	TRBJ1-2	TGTGCCAGCAGTTTATCCCCGCGGGGAGACTATGGCTACACCTTC	CASSLSPRGDYGYTF
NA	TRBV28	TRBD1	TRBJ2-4	TGTGCCAGCAGTTCCGTACAGGGGGGCATTCAGTACTTC	CASSSVQGGIQYF
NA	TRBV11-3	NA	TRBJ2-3	TGTGCCAGCAGTCCGGGGGAGGCCACAGATACGCAGTATTTT	CASSPGEATDTQYF
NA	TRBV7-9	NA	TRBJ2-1	TGTGCCAGCAGCCATCATGGACAGCCCAATGAGCAGTTCTTC	CASSHHGQPNEQFF
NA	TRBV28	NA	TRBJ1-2	TGTGCCAGCAGCCTCATTAACGGGGGGGCTAACTATGGCTACACCTTC	CASSLINGGANYGYTF
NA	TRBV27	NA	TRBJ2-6	TGTGCCAGCAGTCCATACTCGGGGTCAGGGGCCAACGTCCTGACTTTC	CASSPYSGSGANVLTF
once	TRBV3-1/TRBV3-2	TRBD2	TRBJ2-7	TGTGCCAGCAGCCAAGATCTAGCGGGAAGTCTCTACGAGCAGTACTTC	CASSQDLAGSLYEQYF
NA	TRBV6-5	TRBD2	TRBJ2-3	TGTGCCAGCACGCCTAGCGGGAGCACAGATACGCAGTATTTT	CASTPSGSTDTQYF
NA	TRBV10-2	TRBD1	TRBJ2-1	TGCGCCAGCACGACAGGGGAGGATGGTGAGCAGTTCTTC	CASTTGEDGEQFF
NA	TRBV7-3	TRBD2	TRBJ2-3	TGTGCCAGCAGCCGAGCGGGAGGGAGCACAGATACGCAGTATTTT	CASSRAGGSTDTQYF
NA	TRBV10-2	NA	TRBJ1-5	TGCGCCAGCAGTGAGACACCTCTCAATCAGCCCCAGCATTTT	CASSETPLNQPQHF
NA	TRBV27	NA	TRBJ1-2	TGTGCCAGCAGGACGGACGTGGCGGGGGCTGACTATGGCTACACCTTC	CASRTDVAGADYGYTF
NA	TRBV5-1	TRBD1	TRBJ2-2	TGCGCCAGCAGCCCTAACAGGGGCTCCGGGGAGCTGTTTTTT	CASSPNRGSGELFF
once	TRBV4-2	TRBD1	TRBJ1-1	TGTGCCAGCAGCCAGCTGACAGGGGGCGCCGGCACTGAAGCTTTCTTT	CASSQLTGGAGTEAFF
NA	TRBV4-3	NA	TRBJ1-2	TGCGCCAGCAGCCAAAACGCAGGGAACTATGGCTACACCTTC	CASSQNAGNYGYTF
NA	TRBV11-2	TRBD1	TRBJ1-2	TGTGCCAGCAGCTTAGGGACAGGGGACTATGGCTACACCTTC	CASSLGTGDYGYTF
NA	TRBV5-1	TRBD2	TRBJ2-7	TGCGCCAGCATTGGCGGGGGATTACACGAGCAGTACTTC	CASIGGGLHEQYF
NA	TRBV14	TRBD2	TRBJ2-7	TGTGCCAGCCGAGATAGCGGGAGTTTTTACGAGCAGTACTTC	CASRDSGSFYEQYF
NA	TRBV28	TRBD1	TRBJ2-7	TGTGCCAGTCAGACTACCGGGACAGGGGGCTACGAGCAGTACTTC	CASQTTGTGGYEQYF
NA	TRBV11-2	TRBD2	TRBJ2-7	TGTGCCAGCAGCTCCCCCGGGGGGTCCTACGAGCAGTACTTC	CASSSPGGSYEQYF
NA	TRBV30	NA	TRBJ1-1	TGTGCCTGGAGTGCACAGGGAGCCACTGAAGCTTTCTTT	CAWSAQGATEAFF
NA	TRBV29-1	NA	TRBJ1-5	TGCAGCGTTTCCACGAGTAGCAATCAGCCCCAGCATTTT	CSVSTSSNQPQHF